This entry is about one TCR beta chain. The PCR employed 60 Vbeta primers together with 13 Jbeta primers. Here immunoSEQ multiplex PCR was the method, and the copy in TCRdb shows in-frame clones only, minus some. This table has 100,000 or so clones, over 70% appearing once. These donors, healthy bone marrow donors, were studied. This sample was included in a study of cytomegalovirus exposure and HLA in healthy donors. The source material was PBMCs. The source of this sequence is a male donor in good health and CMV-seronegative.

The CDR3 region has the DNA TGTGCCAGCAAGCGGGAGGGTGGCACAGATACGCAGTATTTT. As protein: CASKREGGTDTQYF. The chain recombines TRBV27 with TRBJ2-3; 10 bases fit TRBD2. The CDR3 is made up of 14 amino acids. J gave up 1 base and V 7 bases, and 2 bases lay outside the gene matches. Germline CDR1 is MNHEY and CDR2 is SMNVEV (reference sequence).